The 8 T cell receptor beta chains below were found in one sample sequenced in a study of blood T cell repertoires in COVID-19. Method: immunoSEQ multiplex PCR; TCRdb's copy keeps in-frame clones and lacks some. The table shows about 270,000 clones, with around 86% occurring only once. The sample consisted of PBMCs or T cells enriched from blood (not recorded which). The origin of the receptors is a young man who had recovered from COVID-19.

This chain uses TRBV18 with TRBJ1-2, with 8 bases lining up with TRBD1. The germline V gene encodes CDR1 KGHSH and CDR2 LQKENI. V was pared by 2 bases and J by 5 bases, with 16 bases of the junction left unmatched. The CDR3 is made up of 18 amino acids. The CDR3 is CASSPTSGTGILWYGYTF. CDR3 nucleotides: TGTGCCAGCTCACCAACCTCCGGGACAGGAATTCTTTGGTATGGCTACACCTTC.

The CDR3 spells CAISDSGLAVSTDTQYF. CDR3 in DNA: TGTGCCATCAGTGATTCGGGACTAGCGGTGAGCACAGATACGCAGTATTTT. The V call is TRBV10-3, the J call TRBJ2-3; 11 nucleotides line up with TRBD2. Germline trimming cut 3 bases from V and 0 bases from J; bases unmatched to any gene: 5. CDR3 length: 17 amino acids. Germline CDR1 is ENHRY and CDR2 is SYGVKD.

The chain combines TRBV6-5 with TRBJ1-4; D is uncertain. The CDR3 loop spans 14 amino acids. Trimming pared 8 bases from V and 5 bases from J, leaving 15 bases between. The germline gives CDR1 MNHEY, CDR2 SVGAGI. CDR3 nucleotide sequence: TGTGCCAGCGGCCCACGCGGGGTAAATGAAAAACTGTTTTTT. Translating gives CASGPRGVNEKLFF.

The sample holds one count of this clone. V gene TRBV9 combines with J gene TRBJ2-5; 11 positions match TRBD2. CDR3 length equals 17 residues. Germline trimming cut 4 bases from V and 0 bases from J; bases unmatched to any gene: 8. The V gene's germline CDR1 is SGDLS and CDR2 YYNGEE. The CDR3 coding sequence is TGTGCCAGCAGCCCAACGGGACTAGCGGCGCACCAAGAGACCCAGTACTTC. This codes for CASSPTGLAAHQETQYF.

The chain has TRBV5-1 and TRBJ2-1, with 9 bases that match TRBD2. Germline lookup yields CDR1 SGHRS and CDR2 YFSETQ. The CDR3 length is 14 residues. V gave up 1 base and J gave up 8 bases; unmatched junction bases: 4. CDR3 residues: CASSLSSGKDEQFF. CDR3 DNA: TGCGCCAGCAGCTTGTCTAGCGGGAAGGATGAGCAGTTCTTC. Drawing the rest from reference TRBV5-1 and TRBJ2-1, the complete variable domain is KAGVTQTPRYLIKTRGQQVTLSCSPISGHRSVSWYQQTPGQGLQFLFEYFSETQRNKGNFPGRFSGRQFSNSRSEMNVSTLELGDSALYLCASSLSSGKDEQFFGPGTRLTVL.

The genes are TRBV19 and TRBJ1-2, with 7 bases matching TRBD1. The CDR3 has 14 amino acids. From germline, CDR1 is LNHDA and CDR2 SQIVND (reference sequence). Unmatched junction bases numbered 11, after V lost 8 bases and J lost 5 bases. The CDR3 bases are TGTGCCAGTGGAAAAGGACAGGTCTATTATGGCTACACCTTC. This sequence encodes CASGKGQVYYGYTF.

This clone was counted between two and nine times. The CDR3 is CASSLKQPYEQYF. The CDR3 bases are TGTGCCAGCAGCTTAAAACAACCCTACGAGCAGTACTTC. The chain couples TRBV7-2 to TRBJ2-7; no firm D call. This CDR3 has 13 residues. V lost 2 bases and J 2 bases, leaving 7 bases between the germline ends. Germline V gene sequence: CDR1 SGHTA, CDR2 FQGNSA.

This clone came up a few times. The rearrangement links TRBV6-6 to TRBJ2-5; possibly TRBD1 for D (7 bases). The germline gives CDR1 MNHNY, CDR2 SVGAGI (reference sequence). The CDR3 extends over 19 amino acids. V shed 5 bases and J shed 5 bases, with 30 bases lying between them. CDR3 sequence (DNA): TGTGCCAGCAGTCCACCCTCCGGGCGCAGGCGGCAGGGGGGCGAGACCCAGTACTTC. Translation gives CASSPPSGRRRQGGETQYF.